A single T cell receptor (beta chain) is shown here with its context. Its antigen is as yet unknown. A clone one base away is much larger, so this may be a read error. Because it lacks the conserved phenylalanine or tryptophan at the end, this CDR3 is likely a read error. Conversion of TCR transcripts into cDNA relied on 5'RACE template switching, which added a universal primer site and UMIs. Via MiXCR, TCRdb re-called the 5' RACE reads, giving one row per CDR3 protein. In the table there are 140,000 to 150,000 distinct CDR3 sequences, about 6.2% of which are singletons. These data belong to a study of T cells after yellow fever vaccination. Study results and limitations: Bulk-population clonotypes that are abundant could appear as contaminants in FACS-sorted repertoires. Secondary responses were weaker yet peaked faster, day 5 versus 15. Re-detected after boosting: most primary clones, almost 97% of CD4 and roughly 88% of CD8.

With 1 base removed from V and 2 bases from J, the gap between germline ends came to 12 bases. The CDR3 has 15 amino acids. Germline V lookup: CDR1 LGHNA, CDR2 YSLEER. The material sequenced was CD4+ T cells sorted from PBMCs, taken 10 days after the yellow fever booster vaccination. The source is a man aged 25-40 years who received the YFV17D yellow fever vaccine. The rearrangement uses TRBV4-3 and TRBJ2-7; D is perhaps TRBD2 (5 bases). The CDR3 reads CASSQAHSVAYEQYL. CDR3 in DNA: TGCGCCAGCAGCCAAGCTCATAGCGTCGCCTACGAGCAGTACTTA.